Presented here are 21 T cell receptor beta chains from one specimen sequenced in a study of blood T cells in healthy people across ages. Sample-barcoded 5' priming and a J-beta primer mix drove a second PCR of roughly 7 to 11 cycles. TCRdb redid the calling of the 5' RACE reads with MiXCR, one entry per CDR3 protein. The sample yields fewer than 900,000 distinct CDR3 sequences, about 42% seen once. The sequencing input was blood. Source of these receptors: a woman aged 55 to 70 in good health.

V and J are TRBV7-9 and TRBJ2-1; tentative D call: TRBD1 (5 bases). The CDR3 spans 14 residues. Looked up from germline, CDR1 is SEHNR and CDR2 is FQNEAQ (reference sequence). V lost 1 base, J lost 7 bases, and 11 bases lay in between. CDR3 sequence reads: CASSLEQTENEQFF. DNA for the CDR3: TGTGCCAGCAGCTTAGAGCAGACAGAAAATGAGCAGTTCTTC.

This clonotype was recorded at least ten times. The rearrangement links TRBV12-3 or TRBV12-4 to TRBJ2-1, with 7 nucleotides matching TRBD2. This CDR3 is built from 9 residues. Trimming removed 8 bases from V and 12 bases from J; junction bases left unmatched: 1. The CDR3 region is CASGGGQFF. The CDR3 nucleotides are TGTGCCAGCGGGGGGGGGCAGTTCTTC.

This clonotype was found a few times. The chain recombines TRBV29-1 with TRBJ1-4; TRBD1 matches 7 bases. The CDR3 extends over 11 amino acids. With 4 bases clipped from V and 8 bases from J, the junction kept 1 base outside the gene matches. From germline, CDR1 is SQVTM and CDR2 ANQGSEA. The CDR3 region is CSVGQGEKLFF. The CDR3 DNA follows: TGCAGCGTTGGACAGGGCGAAAAACTGTTTTTT. Together with reference TRBV29-1 and TRBJ1-4, the CDR3 gives the full variable domain: SAVISQKPSRDICQRGTSLTIQCQVDSQVTMMFWYRQQPGQSLTLIATANQGSEATYESGFVIDKFPISRPNLTFSTLTVSNMSPEDSSIYLCSVGQGEKLFFGSGTQLSVL.

This chain joins TRBV27 and TRBJ2-7; TRBD2 matches at 11 bases. V shed 4 bases and J 0 bases; nucleotides not matched to a gene: 14. Looked up from germline, CDR1 is MNHEY and CDR2 is SMNVEV (reference sequence). The CDR3 loop spans 19 amino acids. The CDR3 region has the DNA TGTGCCAGCAGTTCTACGCCGGGACTAGCGGTTCCCAGCTCCTACGAGCAGTACTTC. It translates to CASSSTPGLAVPSSYEQYF.

V gene TRBV13 combines with J gene TRBJ2-1; 7 positions match TRBD2. Germline V gene data show CDR1 as PRHDT and CDR2 as FYEKMQ (reference sequence). This CDR3 comprises 14 residues. The trim removed 5 bases at V and 10 bases at J, leaving 11 bases unmatched. CDR3 sequence reads: CASSLGDYPAEQFF. In DNA, the CDR3 is TGTGCCAGCAGCCTCGGGGACTACCCTGCAGAGCAGTTCTTC.

J is TRBJ1-1 and V is TRBV3-1; D not resolved. The CDR3 runs 14 residues. V lost 3 bases, J lost 5 bases, and 13 bases lay in between. CDR1 and CDR2 (germline): LGHDT, YNNKEL (reference sequence). CDR3: CASSQGSVGTEAFF. CDR3 DNA: TGTGCCAGCAGCCAGGGGTCAGTAGGGACTGAAGCTTTCTTT.

This chain uses TRBV3-1 with TRBJ2-7; possibly TRBD2 for D (6 bases). The germline CDR1 and CDR2 sequences are LGHDT and YNNKEL (reference sequence). This CDR3 spans 16 amino acids. V was pared by 0 bases and J by 7 bases, with 19 bases between. The CDR3 DNA reads as TGTGCCAGCAGCCAAGATGGAGGGGCCTACGTTTTGGAGCAGTACTTC. Translated: CASSQDGGAYVLEQYF.

This clonotype showed up just a few times. CDR3 in DNA: TGTGCCAGCAGCTTCTATGAGGGAGGGCCAAGGAATGAGCAGTTCTTC. This codes for CASSFYEGGPRNEQFF. This sequence joins TRBV7-8 and TRBJ2-1; 7 nucleotides match TRBD2. V trimming: 3 bases; J trimming: 7 bases; junction bases outside the gene matches: 12. Germline loops: CDR1 SGHVS, CDR2 FQNEAQ. The CDR3 consists of 16 residues.

The rearrangement links TRBV3-1 to TRBJ1-2; a weak D match, TRBD1 (5 bases). Germline V gives CDR1 LGHDT, CDR2 YNNKEL (reference sequence). V lost 4 bases and J lost 8, with 20 bases in between. The CDR3 contains 15 residues. CDR3 bases: TGTGCCAGCAGCCCCTTAGGGGACGGGGGTTACGGCTACACCTTC. Amino acid sequence: CASSPLGDGGYGYTF.

This clonotype was recorded a few times. The CDR3 here is CASSTGTGQTYF. CDR3 DNA sequence: TGCGCCAGCAGCACAGGGACAGGTCAGACGTACTTC. The rearrangement joins TRBV5-1 to TRBJ2-7; 8 bases line up with TRBD1. The CDR3 totals 12 residues. Germline CDR1 reads SGHRS; CDR2 reads YFSETQ. The trim removed 4 bases at V and 12 bases at J, leaving 9 bases unmatched.

This clonotype was seen more than once but under ten times. The V and J genes are TRBV7-9 and TRBJ2-3; unclear D gene. Germline V CDR1 and CDR2: SEHNR, FQNEAQ (reference sequence). The CDR3 covers 17 residues. V lost 5 bases and J lost 0, with 18 bases in between. The CDR3 spells CASSPTLGGVSTDTQYF. Here the CDR3 DNA reads TGTGCCAGCAGCCCAACATTAGGTGGGGTTAGCACAGATACGCAGTATTTT. Using reference TRBV7-9 and TRBJ2-3 for the parts outside the CDR3, the full variable domain is DTGVSQNPRHKITKRGQNVTFRCDPISEHNRLYWYRQTLGQGPEFLTYFQNEAQLEKSRLLSDRFSAERPKGSFSTLEIQRTEQGDSAMYLCASSPTLGGVSTDTQYFGPGTRLTVL.

The chain has TRBV5-1 and TRBJ2-5; 8 bases are a match to TRBD1. The CDR3 consists of 16 residues. Germline CDR1 reads SGHRS; CDR2 reads YFSETQ. Trimming at V came to 4 bases and at J to 3 bases, leaving 11 bases not matched to a gene. For the CDR3, the DNA is TGCGCCAGCAGCCTGACCCGGGACAGGATAGAAGAGACCCAGTACTTC. Amino acids: CASSLTRDRIEETQYF.

As for this clonotype: One end of the junction is discordant with germline, which a read error may explain. The J gene is TRBJ2-1, the V gene TRBV6-5, with D possibly TRBD2 on 6 matching bases. There are 15 residues in the CDR3. In germline, CDR1 is MNHEY, CDR2 SVGAGI. CDR3 loop: CASSLHGSFLNEQFF. The CDR3 DNA follows: TGTGCCAGCAGCCTTCACGGGAGTTTCTTGAATGAGCAGTTCTTT.

This chain joins TRBV6-2 or TRBV6-3 and TRBJ2-1; D unresolved. V gave up 2 bases and J gave up 6 bases, with 11 bases separating them. This CDR3 has 14 amino acids. The V gene's germline CDR1 is MNHEY and CDR2 SVGEGT. CDR3 amino acids: CASSYKLPGNEQFF. As DNA, the CDR3 is TGTGCCAGCAGTTACAAACTCCCCGGCAATGAGCAGTTCTTC.

Concerning this clonotype itself: At one of its ends the junction is not consistent with the germline gene, which may arise from a read error. The rearrangement joins TRBV9 to TRBJ2-6; possible D gene TRBD2, 6 bases. CDR1 SGDLS and CDR2 YYNGEE come from the germline V gene. This CDR3 spans 15 amino acids. CDR3: CAGSAGNSGANVLTF. The CDR3, as DNA: TGTGCCGGCAGCGCGGGGAACTCTGGGGCCAACGTCCTGACTTTC.

This clonotype was counted only a few times. V gene TRBV20-1 combines with J gene TRBJ2-1; 9 bases line up with TRBD1. Germline V CDR1 and CDR2: DFQATT, SNEGSKA (reference sequence). The CDR3 extends over 18 amino acids. V lost 5 bases to trimming and J lost 0 bases; unmatched junction nucleotides: 14. The CDR3 DNA follows: TGCAGTGCTGAAAGAGCTGACAGGGGGATAAGCTCCTACAATGAGCAGTTCTTC. This codes for CSAERADRGISSYNEQFF.

The chain is built from TRBV6-1 and TRBJ1-2; a possible D gene is TRBD1 (5 bases). There are 15 residues in the CDR3. CDR1 MNHNS and CDR2 SASEGT come from the germline V gene. V gave up 0 bases and J gave up 4 bases, with 12 bases separating them. CDR3 residues: CASSEALQGSYGYTF. The DNA of the CDR3 is TGTGCCAGCAGTGAAGCATTGCAGGGTAGCTATGGCTACACCTTC.

The chain employs TRBV7-2 and TRBJ2-5; tentative D call: TRBD2 (5 bases). Trimming stripped 5 bases from V and 2 bases from J, with 9 bases between. Per the germline V gene, CDR1 is SGHTA and CDR2 is FQGNSA. The CDR3 sequence is 13 residues long. DNA for the CDR3: TGTGCCAGCAGCACCCGACTACAAGAGACCCAGTACTTC. It specifies CASSTRLQETQYF.

CDR3 nucleotides: TGTGCCAGCAGCCTAGGGGGGACCGGGGAGCATACGCAGTATTTT. It yields the protein CASSLGGTGEHTQYF. This chain links TRBV5-5 with TRBJ2-3; D may match TRBD1 or TRBD2 (6 bases each). Germline lookup yields CDR1 SGHKS and CDR2 YYEKEE (reference sequence). The CDR3 is 15 residues long. V lost 4 bases, J lost 7 bases, and 19 bases lay in between.

The table lists this clonotype with a few counts. The chain recombines TRBV4-2 with TRBJ2-2; D is unresolved. Per the germline V gene, CDR1 is LGHNA and CDR2 is YNFKEQ. This CDR3 contains 19 residues. V was clipped by 0 bases and J by 7 bases, with 24 bases between them. CDR3 DNA sequence: TGTGCCAGCAGCCAAGATTTAGTTCGGCTAACTCAGTGGGGCGGGGAGCTGTTTTTT. Translated: CASSQDLVRLTQWGGELFF.

The chain combines TRBV7-2 with TRBJ1-2, with a possible D match to TRBD1 (5 bases). V was shortened by 4 bases and J by 4 bases, with 13 bases between the two germline ends. The CDR3 runs to 14 residues. Germline V gene data show CDR1 as SGHTA and CDR2 as FQGNSA. The CDR3 DNA reads as TGTGCCAGCAGCTACCCAGGGCAGACCTATGGCTACACCTTC. Translating gives CASSYPGQTYGYTF.